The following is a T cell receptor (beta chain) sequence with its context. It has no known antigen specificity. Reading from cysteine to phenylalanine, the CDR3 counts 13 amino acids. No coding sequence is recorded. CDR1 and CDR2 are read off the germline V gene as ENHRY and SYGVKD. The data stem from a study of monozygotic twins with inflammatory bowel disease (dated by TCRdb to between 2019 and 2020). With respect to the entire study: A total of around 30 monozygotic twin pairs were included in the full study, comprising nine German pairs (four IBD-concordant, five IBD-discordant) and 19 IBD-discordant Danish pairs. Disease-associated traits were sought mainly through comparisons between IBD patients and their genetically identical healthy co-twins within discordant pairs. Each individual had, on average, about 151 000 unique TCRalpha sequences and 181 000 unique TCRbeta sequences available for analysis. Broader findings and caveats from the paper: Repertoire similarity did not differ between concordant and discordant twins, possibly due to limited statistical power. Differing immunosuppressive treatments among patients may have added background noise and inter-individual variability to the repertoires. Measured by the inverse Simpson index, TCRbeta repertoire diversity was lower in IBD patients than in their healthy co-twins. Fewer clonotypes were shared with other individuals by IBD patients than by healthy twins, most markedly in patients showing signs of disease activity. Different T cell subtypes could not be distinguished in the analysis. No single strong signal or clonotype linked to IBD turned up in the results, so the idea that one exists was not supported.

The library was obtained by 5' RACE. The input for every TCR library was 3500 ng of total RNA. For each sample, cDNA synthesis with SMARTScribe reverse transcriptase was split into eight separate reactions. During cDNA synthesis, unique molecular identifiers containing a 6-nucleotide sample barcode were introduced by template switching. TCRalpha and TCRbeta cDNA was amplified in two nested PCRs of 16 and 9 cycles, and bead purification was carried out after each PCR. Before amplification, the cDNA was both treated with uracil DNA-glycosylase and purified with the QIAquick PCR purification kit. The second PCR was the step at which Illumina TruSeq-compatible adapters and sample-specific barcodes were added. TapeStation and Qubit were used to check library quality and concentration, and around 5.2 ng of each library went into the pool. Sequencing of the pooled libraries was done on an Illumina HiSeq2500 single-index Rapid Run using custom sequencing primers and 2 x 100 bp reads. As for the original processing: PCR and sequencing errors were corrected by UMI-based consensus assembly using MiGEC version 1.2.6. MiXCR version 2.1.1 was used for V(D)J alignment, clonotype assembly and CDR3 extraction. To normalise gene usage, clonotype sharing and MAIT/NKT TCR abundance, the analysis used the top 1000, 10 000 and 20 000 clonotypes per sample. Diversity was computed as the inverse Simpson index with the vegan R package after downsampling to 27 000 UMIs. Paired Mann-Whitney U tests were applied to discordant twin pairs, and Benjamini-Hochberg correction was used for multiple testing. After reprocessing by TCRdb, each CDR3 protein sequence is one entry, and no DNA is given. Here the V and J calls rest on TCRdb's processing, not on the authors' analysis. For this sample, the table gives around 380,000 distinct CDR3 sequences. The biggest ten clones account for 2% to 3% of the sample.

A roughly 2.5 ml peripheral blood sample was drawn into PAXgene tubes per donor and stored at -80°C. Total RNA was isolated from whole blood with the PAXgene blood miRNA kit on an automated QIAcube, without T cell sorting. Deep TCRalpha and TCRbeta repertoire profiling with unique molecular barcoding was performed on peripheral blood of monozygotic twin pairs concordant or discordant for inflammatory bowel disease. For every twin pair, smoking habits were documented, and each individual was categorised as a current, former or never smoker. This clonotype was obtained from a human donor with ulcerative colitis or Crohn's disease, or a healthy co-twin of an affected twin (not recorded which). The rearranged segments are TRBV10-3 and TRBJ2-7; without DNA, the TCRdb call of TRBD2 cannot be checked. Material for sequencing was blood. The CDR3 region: CAIRQGPFYEQYF.